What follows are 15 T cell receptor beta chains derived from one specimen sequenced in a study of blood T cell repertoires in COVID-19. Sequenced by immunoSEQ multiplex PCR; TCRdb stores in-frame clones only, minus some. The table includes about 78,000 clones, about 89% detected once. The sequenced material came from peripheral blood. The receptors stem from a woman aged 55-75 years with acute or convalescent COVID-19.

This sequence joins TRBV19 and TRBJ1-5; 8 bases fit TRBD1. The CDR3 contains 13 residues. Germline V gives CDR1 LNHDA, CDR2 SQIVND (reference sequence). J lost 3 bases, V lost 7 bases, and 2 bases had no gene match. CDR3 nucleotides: TGTGCCAGTAAGGACAGGGTCAATCAGCCCCAGCATTTT. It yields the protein CASKDRVNQPQHF.

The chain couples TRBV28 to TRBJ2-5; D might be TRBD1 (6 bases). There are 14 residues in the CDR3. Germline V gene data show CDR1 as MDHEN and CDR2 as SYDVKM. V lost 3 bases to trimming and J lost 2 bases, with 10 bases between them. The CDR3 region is CASSFQQGQETQYF. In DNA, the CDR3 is TGTGCCAGCAGTTTCCAACAGGGTCAAGAGACCCAGTACTTC.

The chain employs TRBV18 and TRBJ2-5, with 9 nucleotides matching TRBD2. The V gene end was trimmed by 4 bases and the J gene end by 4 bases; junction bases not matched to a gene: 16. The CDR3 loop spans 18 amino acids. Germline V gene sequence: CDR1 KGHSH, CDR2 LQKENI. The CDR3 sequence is CASSLNSGSSRSVETQYF. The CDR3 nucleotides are TGTGCCAGCTCACTAAATAGCGGGAGCTCAAGGAGTGTAGAGACCCAGTACTTC.

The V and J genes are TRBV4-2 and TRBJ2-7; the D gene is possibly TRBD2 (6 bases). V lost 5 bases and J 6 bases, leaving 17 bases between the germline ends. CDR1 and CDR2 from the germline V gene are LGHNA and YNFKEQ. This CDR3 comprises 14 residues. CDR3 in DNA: TGTGCCAGCAGCAACCGGGACTCCTGGACCGAGCAGTACTTC. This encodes CASSNRDSWTEQYF.

This CDR3 reads CASSFLGTGRSYEQYF. The CDR3 coding sequence is TGTGCCAGCAGCTTCCTCGGGACAGGGAGATCCTACGAGCAGTACTTC. The chain couples TRBV7-2 to TRBJ2-7, with 9 bases fitting TRBD1. The V gene end was trimmed by 3 bases and the J gene end by 1 base; junction bases not matched to a gene: 7. This CDR3 spans 16 amino acids. CDR1 SGHTA and CDR2 FQGNSA come from the germline V gene.

The CDR3 spells CASSSQGQGQYF. CDR3 nucleotide sequence: TGTGCCAGCAGCTCGCAGGGACAGGGTCAATATTTT. The rearrangement joins TRBV7-2 to TRBJ1-3, with TRBD1 matching over 9 bases. From germline, CDR1 is SGHTA and CDR2 FQGNSA. With V trimmed by 4 bases and J by 15 bases, 7 bases remained unmatched. The CDR3 runs to 12 residues.

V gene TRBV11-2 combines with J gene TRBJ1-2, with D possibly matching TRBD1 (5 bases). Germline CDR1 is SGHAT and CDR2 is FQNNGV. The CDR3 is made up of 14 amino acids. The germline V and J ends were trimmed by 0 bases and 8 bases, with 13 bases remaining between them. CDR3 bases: TGTGCCAGCAGCTTAGATCAGGGTTTGAGCGGCTACACCTTC. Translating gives CASSLDQGLSGYTF.

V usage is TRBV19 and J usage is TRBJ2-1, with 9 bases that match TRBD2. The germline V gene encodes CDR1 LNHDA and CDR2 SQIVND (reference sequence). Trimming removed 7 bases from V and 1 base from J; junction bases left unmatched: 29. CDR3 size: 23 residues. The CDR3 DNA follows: TGTGCCAGTAATCCGGGGTCGGTTAGATATAGCGGGAGTGTCCCCCTTTCCTACAATGAGCAGTTCTTC. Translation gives CASNPGSVRYSGSVPLSYNEQFF.

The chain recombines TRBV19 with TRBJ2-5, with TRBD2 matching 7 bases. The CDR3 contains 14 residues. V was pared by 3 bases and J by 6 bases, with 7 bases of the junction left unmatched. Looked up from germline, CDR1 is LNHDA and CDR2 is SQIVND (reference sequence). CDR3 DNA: TGTGCCAGTAGTATGGGGCAGGGAGGGCAGACCCAGTACTTC. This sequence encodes CASSMGQGGQTQYF.

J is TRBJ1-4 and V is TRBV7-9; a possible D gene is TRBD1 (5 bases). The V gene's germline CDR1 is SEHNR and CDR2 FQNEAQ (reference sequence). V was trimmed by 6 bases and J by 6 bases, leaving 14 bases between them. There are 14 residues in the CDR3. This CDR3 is CASSPGTADEKLFF. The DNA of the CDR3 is TGTGCCAGCAGTCCCGGGACTGCTGATGAAAAACTGTTTTTT.

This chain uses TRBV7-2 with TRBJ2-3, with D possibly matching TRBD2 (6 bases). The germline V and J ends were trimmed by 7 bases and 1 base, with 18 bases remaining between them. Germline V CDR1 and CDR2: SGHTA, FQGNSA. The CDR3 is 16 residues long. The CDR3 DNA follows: TGTGCCAGCAACCGACGTGTGGGCGGGGGCACAGATACGCAGTATTTT. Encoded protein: CASNRRVGGGTDTQYF. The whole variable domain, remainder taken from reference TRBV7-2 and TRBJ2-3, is GAGVSQSPSNKVTEKGKDVELRCDPISGHTALYWYRQSLGQGLEFLIYFQGNSAPDKSGLPSDRFSAERTGGSVSTLTIQRTQQEDSAVYLCASNRRVGGGTDTQYFGPGTRLTVL.

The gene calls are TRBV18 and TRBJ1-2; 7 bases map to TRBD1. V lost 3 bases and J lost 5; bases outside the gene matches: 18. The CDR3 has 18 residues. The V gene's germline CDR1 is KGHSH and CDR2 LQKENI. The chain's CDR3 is CASSPMPDSGQRTYGYTF. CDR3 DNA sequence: TGTGCCAGCTCACCGATGCCCGATTCGGGACAGCGTACTTATGGCTACACCTTC.

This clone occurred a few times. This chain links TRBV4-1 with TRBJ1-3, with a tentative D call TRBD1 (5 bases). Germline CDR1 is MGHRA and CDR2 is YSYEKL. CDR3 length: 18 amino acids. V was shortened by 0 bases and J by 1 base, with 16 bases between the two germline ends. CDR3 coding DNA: TGCGCCAGCAGCCAAGATTGGGGGGAGACCGCATCTGGAAACACCATATATTTT. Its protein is CASSQDWGETASGNTIYF.

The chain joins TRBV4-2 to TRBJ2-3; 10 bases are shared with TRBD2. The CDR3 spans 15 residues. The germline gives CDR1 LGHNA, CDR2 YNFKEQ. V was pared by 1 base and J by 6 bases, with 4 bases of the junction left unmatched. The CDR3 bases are TGTGCCAGCAGCCAAGCCGGGACTAGCGAGGATACGCAGTATTTT. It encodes CASSQAGTSEDTQYF.

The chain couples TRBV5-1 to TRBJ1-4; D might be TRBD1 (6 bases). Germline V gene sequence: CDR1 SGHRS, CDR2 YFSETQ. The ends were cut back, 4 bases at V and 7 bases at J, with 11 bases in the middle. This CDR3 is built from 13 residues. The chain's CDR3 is CASSPSQGEKLFF. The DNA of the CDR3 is TGCGCCAGCAGCCCCTCACAGGGTGAAAAACTGTTTTTT.